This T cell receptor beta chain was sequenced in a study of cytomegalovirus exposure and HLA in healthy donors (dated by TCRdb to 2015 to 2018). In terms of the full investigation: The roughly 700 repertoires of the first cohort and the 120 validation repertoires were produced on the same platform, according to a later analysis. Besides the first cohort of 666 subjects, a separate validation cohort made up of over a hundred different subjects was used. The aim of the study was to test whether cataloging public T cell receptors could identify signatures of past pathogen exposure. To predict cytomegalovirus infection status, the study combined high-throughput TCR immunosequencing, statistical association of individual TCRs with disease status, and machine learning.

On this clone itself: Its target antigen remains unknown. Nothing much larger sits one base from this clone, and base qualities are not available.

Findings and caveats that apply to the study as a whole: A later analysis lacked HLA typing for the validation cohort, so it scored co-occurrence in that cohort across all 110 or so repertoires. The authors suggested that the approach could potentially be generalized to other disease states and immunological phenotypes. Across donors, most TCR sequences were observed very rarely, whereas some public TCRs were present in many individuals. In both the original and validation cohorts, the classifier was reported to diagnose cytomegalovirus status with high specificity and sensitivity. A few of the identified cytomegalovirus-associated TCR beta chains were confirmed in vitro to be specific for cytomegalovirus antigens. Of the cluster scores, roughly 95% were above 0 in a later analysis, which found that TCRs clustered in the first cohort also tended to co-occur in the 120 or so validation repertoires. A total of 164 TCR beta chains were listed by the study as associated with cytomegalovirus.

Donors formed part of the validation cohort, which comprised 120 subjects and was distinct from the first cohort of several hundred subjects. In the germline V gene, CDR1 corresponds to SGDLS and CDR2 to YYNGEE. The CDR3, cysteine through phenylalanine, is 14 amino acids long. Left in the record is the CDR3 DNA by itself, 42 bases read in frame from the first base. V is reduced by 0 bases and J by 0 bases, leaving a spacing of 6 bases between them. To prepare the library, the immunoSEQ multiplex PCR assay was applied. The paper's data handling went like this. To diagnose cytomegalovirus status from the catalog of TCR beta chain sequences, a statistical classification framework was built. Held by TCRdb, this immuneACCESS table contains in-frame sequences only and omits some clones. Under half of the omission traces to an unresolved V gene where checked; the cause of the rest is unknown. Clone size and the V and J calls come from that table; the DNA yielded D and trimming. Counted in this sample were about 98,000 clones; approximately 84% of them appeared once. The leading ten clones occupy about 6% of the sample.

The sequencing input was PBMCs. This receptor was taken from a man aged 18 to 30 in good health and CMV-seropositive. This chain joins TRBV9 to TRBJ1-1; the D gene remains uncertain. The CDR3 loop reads CASSVDPMNTEAFF. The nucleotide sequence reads TGTGCCAGCAGCGTAGACCCTATGAACACTGAAGCTTTCTTT.